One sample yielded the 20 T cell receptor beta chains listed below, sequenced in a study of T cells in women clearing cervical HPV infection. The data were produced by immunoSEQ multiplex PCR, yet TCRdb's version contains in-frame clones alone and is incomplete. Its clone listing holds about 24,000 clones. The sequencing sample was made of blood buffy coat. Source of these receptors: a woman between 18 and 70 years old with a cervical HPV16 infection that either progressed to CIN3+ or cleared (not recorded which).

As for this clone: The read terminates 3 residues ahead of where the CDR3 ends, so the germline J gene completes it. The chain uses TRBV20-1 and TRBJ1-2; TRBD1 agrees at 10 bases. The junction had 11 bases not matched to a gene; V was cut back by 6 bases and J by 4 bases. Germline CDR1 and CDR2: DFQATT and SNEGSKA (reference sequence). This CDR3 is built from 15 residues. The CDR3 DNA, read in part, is TGCAGTGCAGCGACCCGGGACAGGGGCTTCTATGGC. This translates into CSAATRDRGFYG. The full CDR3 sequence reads CSAATRDRGFYGYTF.

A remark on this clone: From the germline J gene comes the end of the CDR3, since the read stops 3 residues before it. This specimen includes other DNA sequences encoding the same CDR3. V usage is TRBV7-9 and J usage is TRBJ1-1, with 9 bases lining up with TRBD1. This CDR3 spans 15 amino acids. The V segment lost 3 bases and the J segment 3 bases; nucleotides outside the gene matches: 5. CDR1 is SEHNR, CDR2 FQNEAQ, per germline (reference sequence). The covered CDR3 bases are TGTGCCAGCAGCTTTGAAGGGACAGGGCACACTGAA. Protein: CASSFEGTGHTE. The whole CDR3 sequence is CASSFEGTGHTEAFF.

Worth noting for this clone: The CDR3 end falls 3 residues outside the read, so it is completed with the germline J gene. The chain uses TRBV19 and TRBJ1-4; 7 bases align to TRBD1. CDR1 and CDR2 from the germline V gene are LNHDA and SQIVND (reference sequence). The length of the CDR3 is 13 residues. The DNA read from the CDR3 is TGTGCCAGTAGAACAGGGGATAATTCACCA. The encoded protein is CASRTGDNSP. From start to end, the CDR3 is CASRTGDNSPLFF.

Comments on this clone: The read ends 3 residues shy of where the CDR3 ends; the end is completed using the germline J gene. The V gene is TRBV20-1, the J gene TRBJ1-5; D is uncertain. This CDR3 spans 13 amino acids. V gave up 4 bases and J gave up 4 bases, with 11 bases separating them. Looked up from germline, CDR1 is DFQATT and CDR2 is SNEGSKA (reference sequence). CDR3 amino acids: CSATGPENQPQHF. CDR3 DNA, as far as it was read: TGCAGTGCTACTGGGCCCGAAAATCAGCCC.

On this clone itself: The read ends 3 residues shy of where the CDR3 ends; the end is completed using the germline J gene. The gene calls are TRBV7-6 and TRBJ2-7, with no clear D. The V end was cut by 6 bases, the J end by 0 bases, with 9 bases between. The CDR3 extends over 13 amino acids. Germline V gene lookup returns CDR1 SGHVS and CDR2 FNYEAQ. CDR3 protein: CASSPTSSYEQYF. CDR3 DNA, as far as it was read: TGTGCCAGCAGTCCCACCAGCTCCTACGAG.

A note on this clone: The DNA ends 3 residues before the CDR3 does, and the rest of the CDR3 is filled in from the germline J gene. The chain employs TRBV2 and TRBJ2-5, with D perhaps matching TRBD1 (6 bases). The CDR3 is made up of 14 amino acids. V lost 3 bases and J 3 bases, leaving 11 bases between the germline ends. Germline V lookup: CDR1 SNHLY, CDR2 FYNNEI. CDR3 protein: CASSEESGEETQYF. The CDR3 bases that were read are TGTGCCAGCAGTGAGGAGTCAGGGGAAGAGACC.

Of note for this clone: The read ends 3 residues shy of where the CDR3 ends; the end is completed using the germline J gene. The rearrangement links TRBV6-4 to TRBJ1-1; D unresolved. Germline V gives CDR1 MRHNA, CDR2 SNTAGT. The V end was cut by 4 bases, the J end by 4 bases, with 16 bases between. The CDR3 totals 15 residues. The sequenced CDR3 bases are TGTGCCAGCAGTGTATCCCCGGGGTCGGGCACTGAA. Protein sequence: CASSVSPGSGTE. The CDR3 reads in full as CASSVSPGSGTEAFF.

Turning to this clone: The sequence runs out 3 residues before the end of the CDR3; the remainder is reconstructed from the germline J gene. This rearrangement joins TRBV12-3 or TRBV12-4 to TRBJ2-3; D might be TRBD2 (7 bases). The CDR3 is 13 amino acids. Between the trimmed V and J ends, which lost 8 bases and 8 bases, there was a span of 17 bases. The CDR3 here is CASGPGGAGTQYF. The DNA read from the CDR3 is TGTGCCAGCGGACCTGGGGGGGCGGGTACG.

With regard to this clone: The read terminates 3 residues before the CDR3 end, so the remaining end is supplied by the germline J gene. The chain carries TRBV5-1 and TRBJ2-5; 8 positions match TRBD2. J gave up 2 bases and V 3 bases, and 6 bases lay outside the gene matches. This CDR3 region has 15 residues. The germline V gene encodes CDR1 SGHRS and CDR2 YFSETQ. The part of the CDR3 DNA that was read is TGCGCCAGCAGCTCCCTAGCGGGTATACAAGAGACC. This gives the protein CASSSLAGIQET. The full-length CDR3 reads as CASSSLAGIQETQYF.

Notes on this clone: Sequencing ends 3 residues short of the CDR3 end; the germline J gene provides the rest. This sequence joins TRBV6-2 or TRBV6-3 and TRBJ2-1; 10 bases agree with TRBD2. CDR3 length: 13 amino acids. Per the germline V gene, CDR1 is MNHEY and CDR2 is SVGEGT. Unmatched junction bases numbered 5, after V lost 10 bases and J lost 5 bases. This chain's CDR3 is CATRTSGDNEQFF. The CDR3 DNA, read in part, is TGTGCCACGCGGACTAGCGGTGACAATGAG.

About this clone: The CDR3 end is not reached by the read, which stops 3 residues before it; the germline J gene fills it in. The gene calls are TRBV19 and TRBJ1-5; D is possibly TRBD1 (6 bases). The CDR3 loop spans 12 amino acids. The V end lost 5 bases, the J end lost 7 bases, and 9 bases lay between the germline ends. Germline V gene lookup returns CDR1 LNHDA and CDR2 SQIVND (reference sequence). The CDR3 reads CASSPGAQPQHF. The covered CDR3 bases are TGTGCCAGTAGTCCAGGGGCGCAGCCC.

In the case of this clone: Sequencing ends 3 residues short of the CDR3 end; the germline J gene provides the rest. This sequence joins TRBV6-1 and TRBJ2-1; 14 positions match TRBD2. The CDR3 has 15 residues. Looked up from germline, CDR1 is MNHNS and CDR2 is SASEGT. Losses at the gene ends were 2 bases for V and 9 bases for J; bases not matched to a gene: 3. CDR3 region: CASSEQTSGRGEQFF. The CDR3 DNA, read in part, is TGTGCCAGCAGTGAACAGACTAGCGGGAGGGGTGAG.

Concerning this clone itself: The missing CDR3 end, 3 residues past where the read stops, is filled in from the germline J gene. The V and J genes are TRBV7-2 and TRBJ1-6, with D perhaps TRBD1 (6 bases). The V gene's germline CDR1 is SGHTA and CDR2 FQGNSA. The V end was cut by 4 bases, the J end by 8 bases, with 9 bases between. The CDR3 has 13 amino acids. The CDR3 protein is CASSSYRDSPLHF. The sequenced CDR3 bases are TGTGCCAGCAGCTCATACAGGGATTCACCC.

Partial CDR3 DNA: TGCGCCAGCAGTGAAAGGGGGAATGGAATAGGCGAG. Protein product: CASSERGNGIGE. The CDR3 in its entirety is CASSERGNGIGEQYF. V usage is TRBV10-1 and J usage is TRBJ2-7, with a possible D match to TRBD1 (6 bases). The read falls 3 residues short of the CDR3 end, and the missing part is taken from the germline J gene. The CDR3 length is 15 residues. Trimming stripped 3 bases from V and 6 bases from J, with 18 bases between. Germline V gene data show CDR1 as WNHNN and CDR2 as SYGVQD (reference sequence).

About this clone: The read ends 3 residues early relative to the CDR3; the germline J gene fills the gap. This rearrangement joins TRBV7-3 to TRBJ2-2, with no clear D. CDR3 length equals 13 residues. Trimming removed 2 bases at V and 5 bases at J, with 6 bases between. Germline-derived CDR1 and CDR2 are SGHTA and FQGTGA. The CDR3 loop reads CASSLGPTGELFF. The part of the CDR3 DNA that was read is TGTGCCAGCAGCTTAGGGCCAACCGGGGAG.

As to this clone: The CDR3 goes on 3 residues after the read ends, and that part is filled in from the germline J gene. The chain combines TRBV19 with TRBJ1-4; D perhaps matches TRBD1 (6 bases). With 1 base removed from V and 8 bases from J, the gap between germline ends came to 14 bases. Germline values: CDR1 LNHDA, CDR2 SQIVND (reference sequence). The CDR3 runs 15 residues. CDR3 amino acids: CASSIVVGAKEKLFF. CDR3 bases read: TGTGCCAGTAGTATAGTAGTGGGGGCAAAAGAAAAA.

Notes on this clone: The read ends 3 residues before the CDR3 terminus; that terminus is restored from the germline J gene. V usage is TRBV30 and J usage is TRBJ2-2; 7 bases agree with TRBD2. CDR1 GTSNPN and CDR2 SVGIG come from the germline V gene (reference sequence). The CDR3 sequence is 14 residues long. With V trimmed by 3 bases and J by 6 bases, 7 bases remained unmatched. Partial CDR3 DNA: TGTGCCTGGAGAAAGACTAGCACGTCCGGGGAG. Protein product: CAWRKTSTSGE. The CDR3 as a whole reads CAWRKTSTSGELFF.

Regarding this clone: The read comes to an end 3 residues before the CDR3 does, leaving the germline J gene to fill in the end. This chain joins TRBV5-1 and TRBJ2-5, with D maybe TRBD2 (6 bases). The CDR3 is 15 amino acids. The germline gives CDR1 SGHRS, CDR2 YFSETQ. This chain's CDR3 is CASKGLSLRPDTQYF. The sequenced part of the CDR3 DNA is TGCGCCAGTAAGGGACTCTCCCTTCGTCCAGATACC.

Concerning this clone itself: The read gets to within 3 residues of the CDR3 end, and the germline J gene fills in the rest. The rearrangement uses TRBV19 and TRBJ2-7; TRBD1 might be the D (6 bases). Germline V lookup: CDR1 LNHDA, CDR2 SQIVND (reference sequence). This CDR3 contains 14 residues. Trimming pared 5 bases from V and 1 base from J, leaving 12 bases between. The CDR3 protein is CASSGPDRSYEQYF. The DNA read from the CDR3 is TGTGCCAGTAGTGGTCCCGACAGGTCCTACGAG.

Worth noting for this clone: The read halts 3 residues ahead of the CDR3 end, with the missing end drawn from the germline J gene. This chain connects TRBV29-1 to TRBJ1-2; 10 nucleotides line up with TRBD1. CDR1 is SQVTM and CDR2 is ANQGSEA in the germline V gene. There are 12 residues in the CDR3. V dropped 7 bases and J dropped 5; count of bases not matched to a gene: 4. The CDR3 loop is CSAGQGGYGYTF. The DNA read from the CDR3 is TGCAGCGCAGGACAGGGGGGTTATGGC.